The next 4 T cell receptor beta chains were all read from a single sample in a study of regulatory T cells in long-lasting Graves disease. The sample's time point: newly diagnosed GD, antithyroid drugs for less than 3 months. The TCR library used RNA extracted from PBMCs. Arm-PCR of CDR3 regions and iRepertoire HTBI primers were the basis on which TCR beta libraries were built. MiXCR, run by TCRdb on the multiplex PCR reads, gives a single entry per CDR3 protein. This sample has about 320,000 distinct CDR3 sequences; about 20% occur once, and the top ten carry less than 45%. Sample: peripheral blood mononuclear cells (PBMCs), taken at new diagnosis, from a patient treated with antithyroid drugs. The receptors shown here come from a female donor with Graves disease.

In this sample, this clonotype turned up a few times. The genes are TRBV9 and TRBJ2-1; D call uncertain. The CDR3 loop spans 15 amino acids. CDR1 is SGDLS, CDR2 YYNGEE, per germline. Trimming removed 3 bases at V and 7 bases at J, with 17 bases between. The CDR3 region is CASSAPPSARNEQFF. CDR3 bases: TGTGCCAGCAGCGCCCCCCCCAGCGCTAGGAATGAGCAGTTCTTC. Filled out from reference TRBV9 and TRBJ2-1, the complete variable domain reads DSGVTQTPKHLITATGQRVTLRCSPRSGDLSVYWYQQSLDQGLQFLIQYYNGEERAKGNILERFSAQQFPDLHSELNLSSLELGDSALYFCASSAPPSARNEQFFGPGTRLTVL.

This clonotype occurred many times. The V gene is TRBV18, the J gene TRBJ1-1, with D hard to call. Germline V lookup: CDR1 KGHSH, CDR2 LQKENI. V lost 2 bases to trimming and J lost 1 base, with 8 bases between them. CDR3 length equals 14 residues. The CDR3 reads CASSPVSQNTEAFF. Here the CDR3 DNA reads TGTGCCAGCTCACCAGTAAGTCAGAACACTGAAGCTTTCTTT.

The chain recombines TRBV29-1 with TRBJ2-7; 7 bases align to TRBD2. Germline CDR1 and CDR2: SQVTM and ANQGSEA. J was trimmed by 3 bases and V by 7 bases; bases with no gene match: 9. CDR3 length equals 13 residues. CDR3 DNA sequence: TGCAGCGCCGAGGCGGGGGTGGACTACGAGCAGTACTTC. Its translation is CSAEAGVDYEQYF.

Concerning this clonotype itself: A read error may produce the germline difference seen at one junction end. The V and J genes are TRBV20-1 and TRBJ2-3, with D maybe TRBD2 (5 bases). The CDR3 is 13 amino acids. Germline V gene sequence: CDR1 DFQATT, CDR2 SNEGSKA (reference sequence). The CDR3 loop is CCASRMSRDTQYF. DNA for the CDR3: TGCTGTGCTAGCCGAATGTCCAGGGATACGCAGTATTTT.